The T cell receptor beta chain described here comes from a study of CD8+ T cells in alopecia areata. Across the study: Tofacitinib administration persisted for 6 to 18 months, succeeded by 6 months off drug. Findings and limits, study-wide: Researchers reported that TCR sharing among patients proved less clear than in mice, possibly HLA-linked. Scalp samples also contribute reads from the resident alphabeta T cells found in normal skin.

V was clipped by 6 bases and J by 2 bases; unmatched bases: 12. CDR1 SQVTM and CDR2 ANQGSEA come from the germline V gene. The CDR3 is 16 amino acids. It was cDNA, reverse transcribed from extracted RNA, that served as the sequencing template. Repertoires were generated with immunoSEQ multiplex PCR, while TCRdb's copy carries only in-frame clones and drops some. This sample carries tens of thousands of clones, around 96% of them seen once, and the ten largest clones take 20% to 30%. Notes on this clone: No antigen is known for it.

This receptor was identified in a human donor with alopecia areata. This sequence joins TRBV29-1 and TRBJ2-3; the match to TRBD2 covers 9 bases. The source was CD8+ T cells sorted from blood, collected at week 0. CDR3 region: CSVSTVQRGVTDTQYF. CDR3 nucleotides: TGCAGCGTCTCGACCGTCCAGCGGGGGGTCACAGATACGCAGTATTTT.